These 19 T cell receptor beta chains were all obtained from the same sample, sequenced in a study of blood T cell repertoires in COVID-19. Assay: immunoSEQ multiplex PCR; the TCRdb copy retains only in-frame clones and omits some. Of roughly 250,000 clones in the sample, more than 85% are singletons; the top ten hold roughly 0.8%. Sequenced input: peripheral blood. The receptors were gathered from a man aged 25 to 45 with acute or convalescent COVID-19.

The CDR3 DNA reads as TGTGCCACCAGTTCGACTAGCGGGGGAGATACGCAGTATTTT. This translates into CATSSTSGGDTQYF. This sequence joins TRBV24-1 and TRBJ2-3; 12 bases agree with TRBD2. Per germline, CDR1 KGHDR and CDR2 SFDVKD. After removal of 6 bases from V and 5 bases from J, the junction contained 2 bases not matched to a gene. The CDR3 sequence is 14 residues long.

The rearrangement uses TRBV18 and TRBJ1-1; possibly TRBD1 for D (5 bases). Germline assignment: CDR1 KGHSH and CDR2 LQKENI. V was pared by 3 bases and J by 3 bases, with 11 bases between. CDR3 length: 14 residues. CDR3 DNA sequence: TGTGCCAGCTCACCTCAGACGGGGGACACTGAAGCTTTCTTT. Protein product: CASSPQTGDTEAFF.

The chain links TRBV28 to TRBJ1-5, with 7 bases that match TRBD1. The germline V gene has CDR1 MDHEN and CDR2 SYDVKM. The CDR3 runs to 14 residues. The J segment lost 1 base and the V segment lost 7 bases, leaving 4 bases of the junction unmatched. CDR3 bases: TGTGCCAGCACCCAACAGGGGAGCAATCAGCCCCAGCATTTT. It codes for CASTQQGSNQPQHF.

This sequence joins TRBV6-1 and TRBJ1-5; no reliable D call. CDR1 is MNHNS, CDR2 SASEGT, per germline. V was clipped by 0 bases and J by 4 bases, with 7 bases between them. CDR3 length equals 14 residues. The CDR3 reads CASSEASLNQPQHF. In DNA, the CDR3 is TGTGCCAGCAGTGAAGCCAGTTTGAATCAGCCCCAGCATTTT.

The chain combines TRBV29-1 with TRBJ1-2, with 11 positions matching TRBD1. V was clipped by 1 base and J by 4 bases; unmatched bases: 11. CDR1 is SQVTM and CDR2 is ANQGSEA in the germline V gene. The CDR3 runs 17 residues. Written as DNA, the CDR3 is TGCAGCGTTGAAGGTCAACTAGGACAGGGGGCGGTCTATGGCTACACCTTC. Protein product: CSVEGQLGQGAVYGYTF.

This clone was counted once. The CDR3 loop is CAWLGYEQYF. DNA for the CDR3: TGTGCCTGGCTCGGCTACGAGCAGTACTTC. V usage is TRBV30 and J usage is TRBJ2-7; no clear D. There are 10 residues in the CDR3. V lost 5 bases and J lost 3, with 5 bases in between. The germline V gene has CDR1 GTSNPN and CDR2 SVGIG (reference sequence). Full variable domain (missing parts from reference TRBV30 and TRBJ2-7): SQTIHQWPATLVQPVGSPLSLECTVEGTSNPNLYWYRQAAGRGLQLLFYSVGIGQISSEVPQNLSASRPQDRQFILSSKKLLLSDSGFYLCAWLGYEQYFGPGTRLTVT.

The DNA for the CDR3 is TGTGCCAGCAGTTTTCGAGGGTGGGGCAATCAGCCCCAGCATTTT. Translation gives CASSFRGWGNQPQHF. The genes are TRBV28 and TRBJ1-5; D is uncertain. V was clipped by 3 bases and J by 2 bases, with 11 bases between them. The CDR3 has 15 residues. Germline CDR1 and CDR2: MDHEN and SYDVKM.

The chain has TRBV28 and TRBJ1-1; D is unresolved. Germline assignment: CDR1 MDHEN and CDR2 SYDVKM. The CDR3 totals 12 residues. V was trimmed by 7 bases and J by 6 bases, leaving 12 bases between them. In DNA, the CDR3 is TGTGCCAGCATTAAAAACGGGGCTGAAGCTTTCTTT. Translating it yields CASIKNGAEAFF.

The V call is TRBV5-3, the J call TRBJ1-5, with no clear D. TRBV5-3 carries the ORF label, with uncertain function. V lost 2 bases and J lost 3, with 6 bases in between. CDR3 size: 13 residues. The chain's CDR3 is CARSFLFNQPQHF. The CDR3 DNA reads TGTGCCAGAAGCTTCTTATTCAATCAGCCCCAGCATTTT.

Comment on this clone: At the DNA level, this CDR3 is encoded by other sequences in the same sample as well. The chain recombines TRBV6-4 with TRBJ1-1; D ambiguous. Germline loops: CDR1 MRHNA, CDR2 SNTAGT. V gave up 1 base and J gave up 5 bases, with 8 bases separating them. The CDR3 runs 13 residues. Here the CDR3 DNA reads TGTGCCAGCAGTGACTTGCCCGGGACTGAAGCTTTCTTT. Translating it yields CASSDLPGTEAFF.

This chain links TRBV3-1 (or the pseudogene TRBV3-2) with TRBJ2-2, with 8 bases lining up with TRBD1. V shed 4 bases, J shed 1 base, and the junction held 2 bases outside the gene matches. Per the germline V gene, CDR1 is LGHDT and CDR2 is YNNKEL (reference sequence). The CDR3 extends over 15 amino acids. CDR3 nucleotides: TGTGCCAGCAGCCGAGGACAGGGGAACACCGGGGAGCTGTTTTTT. Translated, it gives CASSRGQGNTGELFF.

V gene TRBV19 combines with J gene TRBJ2-7, with a tentative D call TRBD1 (5 bases). Looked up from germline, CDR1 is LNHDA and CDR2 is SQIVND (reference sequence). The CDR3 contains 13 residues. V was shortened by 5 bases and J by 2 bases, with 10 bases between the two germline ends. The CDR3 region is CASSSGFAYEQYF. CDR3 sequence (DNA): TGTGCCAGTAGTTCAGGGTTTGCCTACGAGCAGTACTTC. The variable domain in full, completed from reference TRBV19 and TRBJ2-7, reads DGGITQSPKYLFRKEGQNVTLSCEQNLNHDAMYWYRQDPGQGLRLIYYSQIVNDFQKGDIAEGYSVSREKKESFPLTVTSAQKNPTAFYLCASSSGFAYEQYFGPGTRLTVT.

This clone was detected only a few times. This chain connects TRBV2 to TRBJ1-2; D remains unclear. The CDR3 is 12 residues long. The germline V and J ends were trimmed by 3 bases and 8 bases, with 10 bases remaining between them. Germline V gives CDR1 SNHLY, CDR2 FYNNEI. As DNA, the CDR3 is TGTGCCAGCAGTGATGAGGCTGGCGGCTACACCTTC. Protein: CASSDEAGGYTF.

The J gene is TRBJ2-7, the V gene TRBV10-1; possible D gene TRBD2, 6 bases. Trimming took off 8 bases at V and 0 bases at J, with 14 bases between the two ends. In germline, CDR1 is WNHNN, CDR2 SYGVQD (reference sequence). The CDR3 has 14 amino acids. Here the CDR3 DNA reads TGCGCCAGCTCCCCCTCCGGGGGCTCCTACGAGCAGTACTTC. As protein: CASSPSGGSYEQYF.

The chain carries TRBV30 and TRBJ1-3; a possible D gene is TRBD1 (5 bases). This CDR3 has 13 amino acids. Deletions cut 4 bases from V and 7 bases from J, with 14 bases between. Germline V gene sequence: CDR1 GTSNPN, CDR2 SVGIG (reference sequence). The chain's CDR3 is CAWTGKDRNTIYF. CDR3 nucleotide sequence: TGTGCCTGGACAGGGAAGGATCGGAACACCATATATTTT.

This rearrangement joins TRBV7-9 to TRBJ2-3; 7 nucleotides line up with TRBD2. This CDR3 contains 15 residues. V lost 5 bases, J lost 2 bases, and 7 bases stayed unmatched. Germline CDR1 SEHNR, CDR2 FQNEAQ (reference sequence). The CDR3 region is CASSLGDYHTDTQYF. The DNA for the CDR3 is TGTGCCAGCAGCCTGGGGGACTACCACACAGATACGCAGTATTTT.

There are a few counts of this clone. This chain's CDR3 is CASSGPGQGGNTIYF. In nucleotides, the CDR3 is TGTGCCAGCAGCGGACCGGGCCAGGGTGGAAACACCATATATTTT. The chain couples TRBV7-8 to TRBJ1-3; tentative D call: TRBD1 (5 bases). Germline loops: CDR1 SGHVS, CDR2 FQNEAQ. The CDR3 has 15 residues. Trimming removed 5 bases at V and 3 bases at J, with 14 bases between.

This chain links TRBV28 with TRBJ1-1, with D uncertain. From germline, CDR1 is MDHEN and CDR2 SYDVKM. V was pared by 7 bases and J by 4 bases, with 10 bases between. CDR3 length: 12 amino acids. As DNA, the CDR3 is TGTGCCAGCATAGAGACGGGCACTGAAGCTTTCTTT. This gives the protein CASIETGTEAFF.

The V gene is TRBV6-5, the J gene TRBJ2-7, with 10 nucleotides matching TRBD2. Trimming at V came to 8 bases and at J to 6 bases, leaving 10 bases not matched to a gene. This CDR3 is built from 14 residues. The germline CDR1 and CDR2 sequences are MNHEY and SVGAGI. Written as DNA, the CDR3 is TGTGCCAGCCAACGGTCAGCGGGAGGGCGCGAGCAGTACTTC. Its protein product is CASQRSAGGREQYF.